This TCR beta chain was recovered during a study of identical twins. In this sample, this clonotype turned up a few times. V was shortened by 8 bases and J by 2 bases, with 7 bases between the two germline ends. This CDR3 region has 11 residues. Healthy Caucasians alone served as donors. TCRdb recomputed calls from the 5' RACE reads with MiXCR, one row per CDR3 protein. The data show approximately 210,000 distinct CDR3 sequences, 5% to 7% seen once. Another study also made use of these data, one on T cells expressing NK-cell markers.

The sample was CD8+ T cells sorted from blood. J is TRBJ2-7 and V is TRBV12-3 or TRBV12-4, with D hard to call. This sequence originates from a woman in her late teens or twenties in good health. The CDR3 region has the DNA TGTGCCAGCGGTAGGCCCTACGAGCAGTACTTC. Translating it yields CASGRPYEQYF.